A single sample is the source of the 30 T cell receptor beta chains below, sequenced in a study of OX40 agonist ivuxolimab in advanced cancers. Only in-frame clones appear in the TCRdb table, and some are missing; sequencing was by immunoSEQ multiplex PCR. The sample has over 70,000 clones, roughly 93% seen once. Sequences were derived from CD4+ or CD8+ T cells sorted from blood, sampled in a trial of the OX40 agonist ivuxolimab. Receptor source: an adult with an advanced solid tumor such as melanoma, head and neck, liver or kidney cancer.

This chain connects TRBV19 to TRBJ2-6, with D tentatively TRBD1 (6 bases). Trimming removed 8 bases at V and 1 base at J, with 18 bases between. Germline CDR1 LNHDA, CDR2 SQIVND (reference sequence). This CDR3 is built from 17 residues. CDR3 protein: CASLNPQGLSGANVLTF. The CDR3 DNA reads TGTGCCAGTCTAAACCCGCAGGGGCTGTCTGGGGCCAACGTCCTGACTTTC.

In its sample, this clone was seen a few times. This rearrangement joins TRBV7-9 to TRBJ1-3; 8 nucleotides agree with TRBD1. Per germline, CDR1 SEHNR and CDR2 FQNEAQ (reference sequence). CDR3 size: 14 residues. Trimming cost V 5 bases and J 3 bases; bases outside gene matches: 3. The CDR3 sequence is CASSPGTGGNTIYF. CDR3 nucleotide sequence: TGTGCCAGCAGCCCTGGGACAGGTGGAAACACCATATATTTT.

This chain joins TRBV4-2 and TRBJ2-1; 8 bases match TRBD2. This CDR3 is built from 20 residues. V shed 0 bases, J shed 0 bases, and the junction held 13 bases outside the gene matches. CDR1 is LGHNA, CDR2 YNFKEQ, per germline. CDR3: CASSQDLSSGARSSYNEQFF. In DNA form, the CDR3 reads TGTGCCAGCAGCCAAGATCTGAGTAGCGGGGCTCGCAGCTCCTACAATGAGCAGTTCTTC.

The chain links TRBV28 to TRBJ2-5; the D gene is possibly TRBD2 (6 bases). CDR3 length: 11 residues. Per the germline V gene, CDR1 is MDHEN and CDR2 is SYDVKM. With 6 bases removed from V and 12 bases from J, the gap between germline ends came to 14 bases. The CDR3 here is CASSTGLSEYF. CDR3 nucleotide sequence: TGTGCCAGCAGCACCGGACTAAGCGAGTACTTC.

This chain links TRBV4-2 with TRBJ2-1; the match to TRBD2 covers 8 bases. Germline assignment: CDR1 LGHNA and CDR2 YNFKEQ. V lost 4 bases and J lost 0; bases outside the gene matches: 5. This CDR3 comprises 16 residues. The CDR3 region is CASSRIAGSSYNEQFF. The CDR3 region has the DNA TGTGCCAGCAGCCGCATAGCGGGAAGCTCCTACAATGAGCAGTTCTTC.

The chain employs TRBV7-9 and TRBJ2-1, with 11 nucleotides matching TRBD2. This CDR3 is built from 18 residues. Losses at the gene ends were 4 bases for V and 7 bases for J; bases not matched to a gene: 15. Germline lookup yields CDR1 SEHNR and CDR2 FQNEAQ (reference sequence). The chain's CDR3 is CASSSNPVAGGPRNEQFF. The CDR3 bases are TGTGCCAGCAGCTCGAATCCAGTAGCGGGAGGGCCTAGGAATGAGCAGTTCTTC.

The CDR3, as DNA: TGTGCCAGCAGTTTATCGGGACTCGGGAGCAATCAGCCCCAGCATTTT. Translating it yields CASSLSGLGSNQPQHF. The V and J genes are TRBV28 and TRBJ1-5; a possible D gene is TRBD1 (5 bases). The CDR3 totals 16 residues. The V end was cut by 1 base, the J end by 1 base, with 11 bases between. The germline CDR1 and CDR2 sequences are MDHEN and SYDVKM.

The chain is built from TRBV7-8 and TRBJ2-7, with 7 positions matching TRBD1. In germline, CDR1 is SGHVS, CDR2 FQNEAQ. V lost 3 bases to trimming and J lost 3 bases; unmatched junction nucleotides: 5. CDR3 length equals 14 residues. CDR3 in amino acids: CASSFSRDSYEQYF. Written as DNA, the CDR3 is TGTGCCAGCAGCTTCAGCCGGGACAGCTACGAGCAGTACTTC.

This clone showed up just once. This chain links TRBV5-1 with TRBJ1-1; weak D call: TRBD1 (6 bases). V was clipped by 1 base and J by 3 bases, with 13 bases between them. This CDR3 has 15 residues. From germline, CDR1 is SGHRS and CDR2 YFSETQ. The CDR3, as DNA: TGCGCCAGCAGCTTGCAGGACAGTACTTACACTGAAGCTTTCTTT. It is translated as CASSLQDSTYTEAFF. The full variable domain, its missing parts supplied by reference TRBV5-1 and TRBJ1-1, is KAGVTQTPRYLIKTRGQQVTLSCSPISGHRSVSWYQQTPGQGLQFLFEYFSETQRNKGNFPGRFSGRQFSNSRSEMNVSTLELGDSALYLCASSLQDSTYTEAFFGQGTRLTVV.

This clone was detected a few times. The rearrangement links TRBV20-1 to TRBJ1-4, with 8 positions matching TRBD1. Germline CDR1 DFQATT, CDR2 SNEGSKA (reference sequence). V lost 5 bases, J lost 17 bases, and 10 bases stayed unmatched. This CDR3 has 11 amino acids. CDR3: CSAYDADRDFF. The CDR3 DNA follows: TGCAGTGCTTACGATGCGGACAGGGATTTTTTT.

This clone was observed a handful of times. The gene calls are TRBV7-8 and TRBJ1-2; 9 nucleotides align to TRBD1. Looked up from germline, CDR1 is SGHVS and CDR2 is FQNEAQ. V lost 4 bases to trimming and J lost 3 bases; unmatched junction nucleotides: 12. The CDR3 runs 17 residues. CDR3 bases: TGTGCCAGCAGCTCCGGCCACTTGGGACAGGGTGACTATGGCTACACCTTC. This encodes CASSSGHLGQGDYGYTF.

This clone was detected only once. CDR3 DNA: TGCAGCGTCGACAAGAAACAGGGGTCTGAAAAACTGTTTTTT. Translating it yields CSVDKKQGSEKLFF. This rearrangement joins TRBV29-1 to TRBJ1-4; 7 bases agree with TRBD1. The V and J ends lost 6 bases and 7 bases, in that order; junction bases with no gene match: 11. This CDR3 is 14 amino acids long. Germline V gene sequence: CDR1 SQVTM, CDR2 ANQGSEA.

The rearrangement joins TRBV19 to TRBJ1-1; weak D call: TRBD1 (6 bases). The CDR3 has 13 residues. The germline V and J ends were trimmed by 7 bases and 8 bases, with 17 bases remaining between them. In germline, CDR1 is LNHDA, CDR2 SQIVND (reference sequence). The CDR3: CASTSGTRIEAFF. The DNA of the CDR3 is TGTGCCAGTACCTCCGGGACAAGGATAGAAGCTTTCTTT.

The chain is built from TRBV7-9 and TRBJ2-7; TRBD2 agrees at 8 bases. CDR3 length: 13 amino acids. Per the germline V gene, CDR1 is SEHNR and CDR2 is FQNEAQ (reference sequence). Trimming at V came to 4 bases and at J to 3 bases, leaving 2 bases not matched to a gene. CDR3 in amino acids: CASSSGLGYEQYF. CDR3 nucleotides: TGTGCCAGCAGCTCGGGACTAGGCTACGAGCAGTACTTC. Filled out from reference TRBV7-9 and TRBJ2-7, the complete variable domain reads DTGVSQNPRHKITKRGQNVTFRCDPISEHNRLYWYRQTLGQGPEFLTYFQNEAQLEKSRLLSDRFSAERPKGSFSTLEIQRTEQGDSAMYLCASSSGLGYEQYFGPGTRLTVT.

This clone was seen just once. The chain employs TRBV9 and TRBJ2-7, with TRBD2 matching 10 bases. The germline V gene has CDR1 SGDLS and CDR2 YYNGEE. Trimming took 4 bases from V and 5 from J; bases not matched to a gene: 9. This CDR3 region has 15 residues. For the CDR3, the DNA is TGTGCCAGCAGCTTTTCAGCGGGAGGGCCGGACGAGCAGTACTTC. It specifies CASSFSAGGPDEQYF.

The chain recombines TRBV7-9 with TRBJ2-5; D is perhaps TRBD2 (5 bases). Trimming pared 5 bases from V and 4 bases from J, leaving 14 bases between. This CDR3 is 14 amino acids long. Germline CDR1 is SEHNR and CDR2 is FQNEAQ (reference sequence). The CDR3 loop reads CASSILLVAETQYF. The CDR3 nucleotides read TGTGCCAGCAGCATACTACTAGTCGCAGAGACCCAGTACTTC. The full variable domain, in which reference TRBV7-9 and TRBJ2-5 provide the parts outside the CDR3, is DTGVSQNPRHKITKRGQNVTFRCDPISEHNRLYWYRQTLGQGPEFLTYFQNEAQLEKSRLLSDRFSAERPKGSFSTLEIQRTEQGDSAMYLCASSILLVAETQYFGPGTRLLVL.

CDR3 residues: CSVEDRGLNTEAFF. The DNA for the CDR3 is TGCAGCGTTGAGGACAGGGGGTTGAACACTGAAGCTTTCTTT. The rearrangement links TRBV29-1 to TRBJ1-1; 10 positions match TRBD1. The germline V gene has CDR1 SQVTM and CDR2 ANQGSEA. Trimming took 3 bases from V and 0 from J; bases not matched to a gene: 1. This CDR3 comprises 14 residues.

V is TRBV7-2 and J is TRBJ2-3; 12 positions agree with TRBD2. V shed 4 bases and J 7 bases; nucleotides not matched to a gene: 9. This CDR3 contains 16 residues. CDR1 and CDR2 (germline): SGHTA, FQGNSA. Here the CDR3 reads CASSSQGLAGRYTQYF. The CDR3 region has the DNA TGTGCCAGCAGCTCCCAAGGACTAGCGGGAAGGTATACGCAGTATTTT. Using reference TRBV7-2 and TRBJ2-3 for the parts outside the CDR3, the full variable domain is GAGVSQSPSNKVTEKGKDVELRCDPISGHTALYWYRQSLGQGLEFLIYFQGNSAPDKSGLPSDRFSAERTGGSVSTLTIQRTQQEDSAVYLCASSSQGLAGRYTQYFGPGTRLTVL.

This clone has just a few counts. This sequence joins TRBV5-8 and TRBJ2-7; 11 nucleotides line up with TRBD1. The length of the CDR3 is 15 residues. With V trimmed by 0 bases and J by 3 bases, 2 bases remained unmatched. In germline, CDR1 is SGHTS, CDR2 YDEGEE. The CDR3, as DNA: TGTGCCAGCAGCTTGGCAGGGACAGGGGGCTACGAGCAGTACTTC. This codes for CASSLAGTGGYEQYF.

V and J are TRBV5-6 and TRBJ1-2; D unresolved. The CDR3 extends over 14 amino acids. Germline CDR1 SGHDT, CDR2 YYEEEE. V was clipped by 4 bases and J by 6 bases, with 16 bases between them. Here the CDR3 reads CASSHYRVLNGYTF. The DNA for the CDR3 is TGTGCCAGCAGCCACTATCGGGTTCTCAATGGCTACACCTTC.

This chain uses TRBV27 with TRBJ2-1, with 10 bases fitting TRBD2. The germline V gene has CDR1 MNHEY and CDR2 SMNVEV (reference sequence). The CDR3 is 15 amino acids. Trimming at V came to 0 bases and at J to 8 bases, leaving 4 bases not matched to a gene. CDR3 in DNA: TGTGCCAGCAGTTTATCGCTAGCGGGAGCCCATGAGCAGTTCTTC. It is translated as CASSLSLAGAHEQFF.

This clone was seen a single time. V usage is TRBV2 and J usage is TRBJ1-4; D gene ambiguous. The CDR3 sequence is 12 residues long. Per germline, CDR1 SNHLY and CDR2 FYNNEI. V lost 6 bases, J lost 5 bases, and 7 bases lay in between. This chain's CDR3 is CASRIENEKLFF. CDR3 sequence (DNA): TGTGCCAGCAGGATCGAGAATGAAAAACTGTTTTTT.

The chain has TRBV23-1 and TRBJ2-5; 12 bases align to TRBD2. TRBV23-1 carries the ORF label, with uncertain function. The junction had 27 bases not matched to a gene; V was cut back by 5 bases and J by 5 bases. The CDR3 runs to 22 residues. The CDR3 DNA is TGCGCCAGCAGTTCGGTAGTTCGACGACTAGCGGGAGCGGGGAGATGTCCCGAGACCCAGTACTTC. Protein product: CASSSVVRRLAGAGRCPETQYF.

This clone was picked up one time. The chain joins TRBV5-6 to TRBJ2-4; TRBD2 matches at 13 bases. The germline V gene encodes CDR1 SGHDT and CDR2 YYEEEE. CDR3 length equals 17 residues. V shed 3 bases, J shed 3 bases, and the junction held 6 bases outside the gene matches. CDR3 in DNA: TGTGCCAGCAGCTCGCTCACTAGCGGGAGGGTCAAAAACATTCAGTACTTC. Translating gives CASSSLTSGRVKNIQYF.

This clone was seen only once. The CDR3 reads CASTLGAGLAYNEQFF. CDR3 DNA: TGTGCCAGCACCCTAGGGGCAGGGCTTGCCTACAATGAGCAGTTCTTC. The chain employs TRBV6-6 and TRBJ2-1; tentatively, D is TRBD1 (5 bases). Germline CDR1 and CDR2: MNHNY and SVGAGI (reference sequence). Trimming removed 7 bases at V and 2 bases at J, with 18 bases between. This CDR3 has 16 amino acids.

The V call is TRBV2, the J call TRBJ1-2, with 8 bases matching TRBD1. Per germline, CDR1 SNHLY and CDR2 FYNNEI. V lost 3 bases and J lost 5; bases outside the gene matches: 5. This CDR3 has 14 amino acids. The chain's CDR3 is CASSDDTGGYGYTF. CDR3 coding DNA: TGTGCCAGCAGTGACGACACAGGGGGTTATGGCTACACCTTC. The variable domain in full, with the rest retrieved from reference TRBV2 and TRBJ1-2, is EPEVTQTPSHQVTQMGQEVILRCVPISNHLYFYWYRQILGQKVEFLVSFYNNEISEKSEIFDDQFSVERPDGSNFTLKIRSTKLEDSAMYFCASSDDTGGYGYTFGSGTRLTVV.

This chain joins TRBV6-5 and TRBJ2-3; the D gene is possibly TRBD2 (6 bases). V lost 9 bases, J lost 1 base, and 11 bases lay in between. This CDR3 is 13 amino acids long. Germline assignment: CDR1 MNHEY and CDR2 SVGAGI. DNA for the CDR3: TGTGCCAGTCGGGACTTTCGCACAGATACGCAGTATTTT. Residues: CASRDFRTDTQYF.

In nucleotides, the CDR3 is TGTGCCAGCGGTCAGGGGGGCACCTACGAGCAGTACTTC. This translates into CASGQGGTYEQYF. The rearrangement uses TRBV28 and TRBJ2-7; a possible D gene is TRBD1 (7 bases). V lost 8 bases, J lost 2 bases, and 13 bases lay in between. Germline loops: CDR1 MDHEN, CDR2 SYDVKM. The CDR3 length is 13 residues.

The rearrangement links TRBV28 to TRBJ1-2; TRBD1 aligns across 12 bases. The CDR3 extends over 15 amino acids. Germline values: CDR1 MDHEN, CDR2 SYDVKM. After removal of 2 bases from V and 6 bases from J, the junction contained 4 bases not matched to a gene. CDR3 DNA sequence: TGTGCCAGCAGTTTAACAGGGACAGGGGGCCATGGCTACACCTTC. As protein: CASSLTGTGGHGYTF.

CDR3 nucleotide sequence: TGCGCCAGCAGCCAAGACAATTTCGCGGGAGAGTTGAAGACCCAGTACTTC. This encodes CASSQDNFAGELKTQYF. The chain has TRBV4-3 and TRBJ2-5; TRBD2 matches 7 bases. The CDR3 is 17 amino acids. CDR1 and CDR2 from the germline V gene are LGHNA and YSLEER. With V trimmed by 0 bases and J by 6 bases, 13 bases remained unmatched.